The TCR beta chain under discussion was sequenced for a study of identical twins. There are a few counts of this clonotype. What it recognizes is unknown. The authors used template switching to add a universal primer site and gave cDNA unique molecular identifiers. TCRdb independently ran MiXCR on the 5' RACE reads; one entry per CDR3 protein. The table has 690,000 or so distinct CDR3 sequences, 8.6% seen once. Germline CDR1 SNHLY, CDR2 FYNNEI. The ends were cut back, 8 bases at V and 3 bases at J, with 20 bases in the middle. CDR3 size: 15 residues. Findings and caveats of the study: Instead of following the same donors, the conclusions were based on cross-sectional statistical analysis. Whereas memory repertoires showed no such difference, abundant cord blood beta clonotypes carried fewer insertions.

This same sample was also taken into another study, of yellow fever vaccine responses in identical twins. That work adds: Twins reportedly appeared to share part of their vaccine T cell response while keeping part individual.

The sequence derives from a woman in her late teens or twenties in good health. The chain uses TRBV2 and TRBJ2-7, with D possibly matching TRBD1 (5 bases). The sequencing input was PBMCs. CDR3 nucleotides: TGTGCCAGCCGGGTCGGACATTTGGATAGCTACGAGCAGTACTTC. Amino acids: CASRVGHLDSYEQYF.